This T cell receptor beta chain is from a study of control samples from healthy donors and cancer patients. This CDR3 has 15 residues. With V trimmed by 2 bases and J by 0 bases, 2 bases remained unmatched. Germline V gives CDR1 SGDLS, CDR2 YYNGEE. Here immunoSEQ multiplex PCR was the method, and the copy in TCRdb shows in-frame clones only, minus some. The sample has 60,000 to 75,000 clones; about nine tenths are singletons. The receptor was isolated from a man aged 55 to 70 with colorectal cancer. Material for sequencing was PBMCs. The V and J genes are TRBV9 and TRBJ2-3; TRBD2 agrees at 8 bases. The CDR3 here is CASSVRGGSTDTQYF. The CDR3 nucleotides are TGTGCCAGCAGCGTCCGGGGGGGGAGCACAGATACGCAGTATTTT. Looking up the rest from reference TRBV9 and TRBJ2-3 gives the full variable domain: DSGVTQTPKHLITATGQRVTLRCSPRSGDLSVYWYQQSLDQGLQFLIQYYNGEERAKGNILERFSAQQFPDLHSELNLSSLELGDSALYFCASSVRGGSTDTQYFGPGTRLTVL.